This T cell receptor beta chain was recovered during a study of blood T cell repertoires in COVID-19. The overall study: Sources were T cells, B-cell-depleted T cells, or PBMCs; the material itself was cDNA or gDNA.

Repertoires were generated with immunoSEQ multiplex PCR, while TCRdb's copy carries only in-frame clones and drops some. The sample contains roughly 130,000 clones, about 83% of which appear only once. V dropped 4 bases and J dropped 0 bases, with 10 bases sitting between them. The CDR3 runs to 15 residues. Germline CDR1 is MNHEY and CDR2 is SVGAGI. The sequence was obtained from a man in his forties or fifties with active or convalescent COVID-19. This chain links TRBV6-5 with TRBJ1-5, with D uncertain. Material: peripheral blood. CDR3 DNA: TGTGCCAGCAGTTCTGGAGCCTATAGCAATCAGCCCCAGCATTTT. This sequence encodes CASSSGAYSNQPQHF.